The source of this TCR beta chain is a study of blood T cell repertoires in COVID-19 (dated by TCRdb to 2018 to 2020). About the investigation overall: The collaborator samples originated in the United States, Italy and Spain and spanned the acute and convalescent phases of COVID-19. The samples were drawn from the first 160 participants of the ongoing ImmuneRACE study and from 950 to 1,500 subjects provided by 6 global collaborators. The material from the prospective study consisted of cDNA or gDNA derived from T cells, B-cell-depleted T cells, or PBMCs. Where available, HLA class I and class II types were obtained from metadata supplied by the sample provider rather than from assay-based typing. A de-identified subject ID, COVID-19 status, age in years and sex were almost always included in the sample metadata. The repertoires were made available in a free public database intended to serve as a resource for research on the immune response to SARS-CoV-2. The dataset comprised deeply sampled blood TCRbeta repertoires from subjects exposed to, actively infected with, or recovered from COVID-19.

The immunoSEQ Assay, a bias-controlled multiplex PCR, was used to amplify TCRbeta CDR3 regions from genomic DNA. In the paper's pipeline: The number of nucleated cells in each sample was estimated by amplification of reference gene primers within the assay. To quantify the absolute abundance of each unique TCRbeta CDR3 rearrangement, sequence reads were collapsed and filtered. For each sample, productive Simpson clonality was calculated as the square root of Simpson's diversity index across productive rearrangements. TCRdb retrieved this table from immuneACCESS and kept in-frame rearrangements only. Not all clones are present; in checked studies, unresolved V genes account for under half, and no reason is known for the remainder. The V and J calls and the clone size are those of that table, but D and trimming were determined from the DNA. The sample includes under 150,000 clones, with 75% to 85% observed a single time. The top ten clonotypes cover 7% to 10% of the sample.

The count of this clone is one. Its recognized antigen is unknown. No much larger clone is present one base from it, and per-base qualities are unavailable. Overall results and qualifications from the work: Clinical and demographic metadata were provided uncurated, with the amount varying by source and participant.

The CDR3 runs 15 residues from the cysteine to the phenylalanine. Only CDR3 DNA remains: 45 bases, in frame from the first base. At the junction V is shortened by 0 bases and J by 5 bases; bases outside the gene matches: 4. The germline V gene specifies SGHRS as CDR1 and YFSETQ as CDR2. Each collaborating institution followed its own protocols to collect whole blood in K2EDTA tubes. For TCRbeta analysis, collaborators shipped samples as frozen whole blood, isolated PBMCs, or DNA extracted from either of those sample types. This TCR was sampled from a human donor with acute or convalescent COVID-19. The donor label of this sample is uncertain. The rearrangement combines TRBV5-1 with TRBJ2-2; 7 central bases correspond to TRBD1. The sequenced sample consisted of peripheral blood. The DNA reads as follows: TGCGCCAGCAGCTTGGAGGGACAGTCTACCGGGGAGCTGTTTTTT. The translation is CASSLEGQSTGELFF.